This passage covers 23 T cell receptor beta chains from one sample sequenced in a study of T cells after yellow fever vaccination. TCRdb called the 5' RACE reads again in MiXCR, with one record for every CDR3 protein. This sample has around 120,000 distinct CDR3 sequences, with 12% to 15% found just once. Source: CD8+ T cells sorted from PBMCs, taken 5 days after the yellow fever booster vaccination. The receptors here all came from a man aged 18-30 years who received the YFV17D yellow fever vaccine.

This clonotype was detected a few times. This CDR3 is CASTLRGGTFEQYF. The DNA of the CDR3 is TGTGCCAGCACCTTGAGGGGGGGCACATTCGAGCAGTACTTC. The rearrangement joins TRBV6-1 to TRBJ2-7; a possible D gene is TRBD2 (7 bases). The germline V gene encodes CDR1 MNHNS and CDR2 SASEGT. This CDR3 has 14 amino acids. The ends were cut back, 7 bases at V and 6 bases at J, with 19 bases in the middle.

The rearrangement links TRBV29-1 to TRBJ2-7; a weak D match, TRBD1 (6 bases). V was clipped by 4 bases and J by 0 bases, with 10 bases between them. The CDR3 runs to 13 residues. Germline lookup yields CDR1 SQVTM and CDR2 ANQGSEA. This CDR3 is CSVVETGSYEQYV. In DNA form, the CDR3 reads TGCAGCGTTGTAGAGACAGGCTCCTACGAGCAGTACGTC.

The chain links TRBV29-1 to TRBJ2-7; possibly TRBD1 for D (7 bases). CDR1 is SQVTM and CDR2 is ANQGSEA in the germline V gene. This CDR3 is 13 amino acids long. V shed 3 bases and J shed 2 bases, with 11 bases lying between them. The CDR3 sequence is CSVERDSPYEQYF. CDR3 nucleotides: TGCAGCGTTGAGCGGGACAGCCCCTACGAGCAGTACTTC.

The chain couples TRBV20-1 to TRBJ2-5; D call uncertain. Looked up from germline, CDR1 is DFQATT and CDR2 is SNEGSKA (reference sequence). V lost 2 bases and J 5 bases, leaving 18 bases between the germline ends. The CDR3 runs to 15 residues. CDR3 nucleotides: TGCAGTGCTAGATGGGCGGAGTCCATGTCGGAGACCCAGTACTTC. Translated: CSARWAESMSETQYF.

In its sample, this clonotype was seen a few times. V usage is TRBV10-3 and J usage is TRBJ1-2; D gene ambiguous. Germline CDR1 is ENHRY and CDR2 is SYGVKD. There are 13 residues in the CDR3. V was clipped by 1 base and J by 6 bases, with 9 bases between them. The CDR3: CAISEYSVNGYTF. The CDR3 nucleotides read TGTGCCATCAGTGAGTACAGTGTTAATGGCTACACCTTC.

Only a few counts were recorded for this clonotype. This chain links TRBV2 with TRBJ2-7; D is tentatively TRBD1 or TRBD2 (7 bases each). V shed 7 bases and J shed 1 base, with 14 bases lying between them. This CDR3 is 14 amino acids long. Looked up from germline, CDR1 is SNHLY and CDR2 is FYNNEI. The CDR3 loop is CASNRAGQSYEQYF. Here the CDR3 DNA reads TGTGCCAGCAATAGAGCGGGACAGTCCTACGAGCAGTACTTC.

This clonotype was seen only a few times. The chain uses TRBV6-6 and TRBJ1-4; 11 nucleotides match TRBD1. Germline assignment: CDR1 MNHNY and CDR2 SVGAGI (reference sequence). This CDR3 is built from 16 residues. With 6 bases clipped from V and 4 bases from J, the junction kept 7 bases outside the gene matches. Here the CDR3 reads CASRVYGTGGNEKLFF. CDR3 nucleotides: TGTGCCAGCAGGGTTTACGGGACAGGGGGTAATGAAAAACTGTTTTTT.

The chain joins TRBV6-5 to TRBJ1-2; D may be TRBD1 (6 bases). V shed 5 bases and J shed 8 bases, with 12 bases lying between them. The CDR3 consists of 12 residues. Germline V lookup: CDR1 MNHEY, CDR2 SVGAGI. CDR3 sequence (DNA): TGTGCCAGCAGTCCGGGGGCATCCGGCTACACCTTC. Amino acid sequence: CASSPGASGYTF.

The rearrangement joins TRBV29-1 to TRBJ2-1; a weak D match, TRBD1 (6 bases). V was shortened by 7 bases and J by 14 bases, with 27 bases between the two germline ends. The CDR3 sequence is 14 residues long. Germline CDR1 and CDR2: SQVTM and ANQGSEA. CDR3 nucleotides: TGCAGCGCCCAGGGGATGGGGTTTGGCACCGCCAAGTTCTTC. It codes for CSAQGMGFGTAKFF.

The chain couples TRBV5-6 to TRBJ1-4; possibly TRBD1 for D (6 bases). Trimming took 3 bases from V and 8 from J, leaving 14 bases between them. Germline V lookup: CDR1 SGHDT, CDR2 YYEEEE. This CDR3 comprises 14 residues. The CDR3 DNA sequence: TGTGCCAGCAGCTGGGGGGGCGTCGAAGAAAAACTGTTTTTT. This sequence encodes CASSWGGVEEKLFF.

The CDR3 sequence: CASSFVSGGPTDTQYF. CDR3 DNA: TGTGCCAGCAGTTTCGTTAGCGGGGGACCCACAGATACGCAGTATTTT. The chain links TRBV27 to TRBJ2-3; 9 bases align to TRBD2. The CDR3 spans 16 residues. Germline V gene data show CDR1 as MNHEY and CDR2 as SMNVEV (reference sequence). The trim removed 3 bases at V and 2 bases at J, leaving 6 bases unmatched.

This clonotype was seen a few times. The genes are TRBV4-1 and TRBJ2-3, with D perhaps matching TRBD1 (6 bases). Germline CDR1 reads MGHRA; CDR2 reads YSYEKL. Trimming took off 0 bases at V and 0 bases at J, with 13 bases between the two ends. The CDR3 covers 17 residues. The CDR3 sequence is CASSQDPQGTSTDTQYF. The DNA for the CDR3 is TGCGCCAGCAGCCAAGACCCACAGGGAACTAGCACAGATACGCAGTATTTT.

The chain recombines TRBV6-5 with TRBJ2-3, with D possibly being TRBD2 (6 bases). Looked up from germline, CDR1 is MNHEY and CDR2 is SVGAGI. The CDR3 consists of 15 residues. Trimming pared 0 bases from V and 2 bases from J, leaving 9 bases between. Here the CDR3 DNA reads TGTGCCAGCAGTTACTCCGGGGGTTTCACAGATACGCAGTATTTT. Translation: CASSYSGGFTDTQYF.

The CDR3 here is CAISADSPEAFF. For the CDR3, the DNA is TGTGCCATCAGTGCCGACAGCCCTGAAGCTTTCTTT. V and J are TRBV10-3 and TRBJ1-1, with D possibly TRBD1 on 5 matching bases. This CDR3 comprises 12 residues. Germline CDR1 and CDR2: ENHRY and SYGVKD. V shed 4 bases and J shed 6 bases, with 9 bases lying between them.

The CDR3: CASSPGGRGSPNYGYTF. CDR3 in DNA: TGTGCCAGCAGCCCCGGCGGTCGCGGTTCTCCTAACTATGGCTACACCTTC. The V and J genes are TRBV7-9 and TRBJ1-2; D call uncertain. The germline gives CDR1 SEHNR, CDR2 FQNEAQ (reference sequence). V shed 5 bases and J shed 0 bases, with 19 bases lying between them. This CDR3 is built from 17 residues.

J is TRBJ2-3 and V is TRBV14; D ambiguous. V lost 2 bases and J lost 4, with 16 bases in between. CDR3 length equals 16 residues. Germline V CDR1 and CDR2: SGHDN, FVKESK. CDR3 bases: TGTGCCAGCAGCCAAATGATAAACCGTATATCAGATACGCAGTATTTT. It translates to CASSQMINRISDTQYF.

This clonotype was detected a few times. The V call is TRBV15, the J call TRBJ2-4, with TRBD1 as a possible D gene (5 bases). Trimming took off 0 bases at V and 9 bases at J, with 15 bases between the two ends. Germline assignment: CDR1 LNHNV and CDR2 YYDKDF (reference sequence). The CDR3 extends over 15 amino acids. The CDR3 is CATSRERLERGIQYF. The DNA of the CDR3 is TGTGCCACCAGCAGAGAGCGACTGGAAAGGGGCATTCAGTACTTC.

The V and J genes are TRBV21-1 and TRBJ2-7. TRBV21-1 is assigned pseudogene status. CDR3 length equals 14 residues. The CDR3 sequence is CASQGCGRLYEQYF. The CDR3 DNA sequence: TGTGCCAGTCAGGGGTGTGGCAGGCTCTACGAGCAGTACTTC.

This chain links TRBV6-5 with TRBJ2-3, with 8 bases lining up with TRBD1. With V trimmed by 5 bases and J by 0 bases, 4 bases remained unmatched. This CDR3 region has 15 residues. Germline CDR1 and CDR2: MNHEY and SVGAGI. This CDR3 is CASSQGASSTDTQYF. The CDR3 DNA reads TGTGCCAGCAGTCAGGGGGCTAGTAGCACAGATACGCAGTATTTT.

The chain uses TRBV7-3 and TRBJ2-2, with D perhaps matching TRBD1 (5 bases). Trimming removed 3 bases from V and 5 bases from J, with 7 bases in between. The germline CDR1 and CDR2 sequences are SGHTA and FQGTGA. The CDR3 has 13 residues. The chain's CDR3 is CASSFRDTGELFF. The CDR3 DNA follows: TGTGCCAGCAGCTTCAGGGATACCGGGGAGCTGTTTTTT.

This clonotype was picked up a small number of times. The rearrangement uses TRBV5-6 and TRBJ2-3; D not certain. Trimming took 3 bases from V and 6 from J, leaving 8 bases between them. This CDR3 has 12 amino acids. Germline CDR1 reads SGHDT; CDR2 reads YYEEEE. The CDR3 region is CASSSDFDTQYF. The CDR3 nucleotides read TGTGCCAGCAGCTCTGACTTCGATACGCAGTATTTT.

This clonotype has more than one count but fewer than ten. This sequence joins TRBV7-8 and TRBJ2-3; D gene unclear. V gave up 4 bases and J gave up 2 bases, with 19 bases separating them. The CDR3 spans 17 residues. Per germline, CDR1 SGHVS and CDR2 FQNEAQ. The DNA for the CDR3 is TGTGCCAGCAGCTCTAGAGGTCCGTCACCACCCACAGATACGCAGTATTTT. Its translation: CASSSRGPSPPTDTQYF.

This clonotype turned up a few times. The chain employs TRBV27 and TRBJ2-2; D could derive from TRBD1 or TRBD2 (5 bases each). V was clipped by 1 base and J by 5 bases, with 5 bases between them. The germline CDR1 and CDR2 sequences are MNHEY and SMNVEV (reference sequence). This CDR3 has 13 amino acids. The CDR3 is CASSLWGTGELFF. CDR3 DNA: TGTGCCAGCAGTTTATGGGGGACCGGGGAGCTGTTTTTT.